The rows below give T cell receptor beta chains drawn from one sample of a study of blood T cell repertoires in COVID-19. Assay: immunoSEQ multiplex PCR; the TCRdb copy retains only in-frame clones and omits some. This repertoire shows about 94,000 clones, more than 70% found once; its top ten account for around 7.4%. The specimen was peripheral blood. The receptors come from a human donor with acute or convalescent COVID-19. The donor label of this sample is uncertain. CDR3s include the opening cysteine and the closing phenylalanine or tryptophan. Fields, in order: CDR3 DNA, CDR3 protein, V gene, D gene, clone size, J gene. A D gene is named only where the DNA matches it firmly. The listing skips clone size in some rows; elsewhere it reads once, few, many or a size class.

cdr3_nt: TGTGCCAGCAGCCAAGATTGGGGGGGATCTGGAAACACCATATATTTT
cdr3_aa: CASSQDWGGSGNTIYF
v_call: TRBV3-1/TRBV3-2
d_call: .
clone_size: .
j_call: TRBJ1-3

cdr3_nt: TGTGCCAGCAGCTTACAGGGGTATAGCAATCAGCCCCAGCATTTT
cdr3_aa: CASSLQGYSNQPQHF
v_call: TRBV7-2
d_call: .
clone_size: .
j_call: TRBJ1-5

cdr3_nt: TGTGCCAGTAGCCAAGGGGCAGGGAATCAGCCCCAGCATTTT
cdr3_aa: CASSQGAGNQPQHF
v_call: TRBV19
d_call: .
clone_size: .
j_call: TRBJ1-5

cdr3_nt: TGTGCCAGCAGCCACCTCTACGGGGTCGAGCAGTACTTC
cdr3_aa: CASSHLYGVEQYF
v_call: TRBV3-1/TRBV3-2
d_call: .
clone_size: .
j_call: TRBJ2-7

cdr3_nt: TGTGCCAGCAGCCCCCCCGACAGGCCTTACTATGGCTACACCTTC
cdr3_aa: CASSPPDRPYYGYTF
v_call: TRBV11-2
d_call: .
clone_size: .
j_call: TRBJ1-2

cdr3_nt: TGTGCCAGCAGTGAAGCGCGGAGGGACACTGAAGCTTTCTTT
cdr3_aa: CASSEARRDTEAFF
v_call: TRBV6-1
d_call: .
clone_size: .
j_call: TRBJ1-1

cdr3_nt: TGTGCCAGCAGCCAAAAACCCTCCGGGACACGGATCTACGAGCAGTACTTC
cdr3_aa: CASSQKPSGTRIYEQYF
v_call: TRBV3-1/TRBV3-2
d_call: .
clone_size: .
j_call: TRBJ2-7

cdr3_nt: TGCAGCGCCACGACAGGGATAGAGACCCAGTACTTC
cdr3_aa: CSATTGIETQYF
v_call: TRBV29-1
d_call: TRBD1
clone_size: .
j_call: TRBJ2-5

cdr3_nt: TGTGCCAGCAGTTTAGGGACTCACGTGTACCAAGAGACCCAGTACTTC
cdr3_aa: CASSLGTHVYQETQYF
v_call: TRBV28
d_call: .
clone_size: .
j_call: TRBJ2-5

cdr3_nt: TGTGCCTGGAGTCCGACAGGGGGCGAGCAGTACTTC
cdr3_aa: CAWSPTGGEQYF
v_call: TRBV30
d_call: TRBD1
clone_size: .
j_call: TRBJ2-7

cdr3_nt: TGTGCCAGCAGCACCCCAGGGGGCGAGCAATACTTC
cdr3_aa: CASSTPGGEQYF
v_call: TRBV5-4
d_call: TRBD1
clone_size: .
j_call: TRBJ2-7

cdr3_nt: TGTGCCAGCAGCTTGGCCGGGAGTCCGCCGAGGGGGGGTGAAGCTTTCTTT
cdr3_aa: CASSLAGSPPRGGEAFF
v_call: TRBV5-6
d_call: .
clone_size: once
j_call: TRBJ1-1

cdr3_nt: TGTGCCAGCAGCTTAGTAGCCCAACAGGGACGGGGATACAATGAGCAGTTCTTC
cdr3_aa: CASSLVAQQGRGYNEQFF
v_call: TRBV7-6
d_call: .
clone_size: once
j_call: TRBJ2-1

cdr3_nt: TGTGCCAGCAGTGAAAGCCCTGCTTACTACACCTTC
cdr3_aa: CASSESPAYYTF
v_call: TRBV6-1
d_call: .
clone_size: once
j_call: TRBJ1-2

cdr3_nt: TGTGCCAGCGTCAATTGGGGCAGTTACCTCTCTGGAAACACCATATATTTT
cdr3_aa: CASVNWGSYLSGNTIYF
v_call: TRBV19
d_call: .
clone_size: .
j_call: TRBJ1-3

cdr3_nt: TGTGCCAGCAGTTCCTGGGGGGAAACCTATGGCTACACCTTC
cdr3_aa: CASSSWGETYGYTF
v_call: TRBV28
d_call: .
clone_size: .
j_call: TRBJ1-2

cdr3_nt: TGTGCCACCAGTAGGACGGACAGGCCCGAGGAGGGCTACACCTTC
cdr3_aa: CATSRTDRPEEGYTF
v_call: TRBV24-1
d_call: TRBD1
clone_size: .
j_call: TRBJ1-2

cdr3_nt: TGTGCCACCAGCAGAGACCCGTGGACAGGGGCGATGAACTATGGCTACACCTTC
cdr3_aa: CATSRDPWTGAMNYGYTF
v_call: TRBV15
d_call: TRBD1
clone_size: .
j_call: TRBJ1-2

cdr3_nt: TGTGCCAGCAGACTTGGCGGGGTGGGGACCACTGAAGCTTTCTTT
cdr3_aa: CASRLGGVGTTEAFF
v_call: TRBV27
d_call: .
clone_size: .
j_call: TRBJ1-1

cdr3_nt: TGCGCCAGCAGCTTGCCCCGGACAGGGGCGAACACTGAAGCTTTCTTT
cdr3_aa: CASSLPRTGANTEAFF
v_call: TRBV5-1
d_call: TRBD1
clone_size: .
j_call: TRBJ1-1

cdr3_nt: TGTGCCAGCAGTGTCCCGGGACTAGCGGGGCGAAATTACAATGAGCAGTTCTTC
cdr3_aa: CASSVPGLAGRNYNEQFF
v_call: TRBV25-1
d_call: TRBD2
clone_size: .
j_call: TRBJ2-1

cdr3_nt: TGTGCCTGGAGTGTAATGGATGGGAGTTCACCCCTCCACTTT
cdr3_aa: CAWSVMDGSSPLHF
v_call: TRBV30
d_call: .
clone_size: .
j_call: TRBJ1-6

cdr3_nt: TGTGCCAGCTCACCATACCAGGGATTGGAGGAAGCTTTCTTT
cdr3_aa: CASSPYQGLEEAFF
v_call: TRBV18
d_call: .
clone_size: .
j_call: TRBJ1-1

cdr3_nt: TGTGCCAGCAGAGGAGAGGCTAGCCAGTACTTC
cdr3_aa: CASRGEASQYF
v_call: TRBV6-6
d_call: .
clone_size: .
j_call: TRBJ2-7

cdr3_nt: TGTGCCTGGAGTCGGGGATGGTCCGAGGGCTACACCTTC
cdr3_aa: CAWSRGWSEGYTF
v_call: TRBV30
d_call: .
clone_size: few
j_call: TRBJ1-2

cdr3_nt: TGTGCCAGCAGTTACTTGGACAGCAACACTGAAGCTTTCTTT
cdr3_aa: CASSYLDSNTEAFF
v_call: TRBV6-5
d_call: .
clone_size: .
j_call: TRBJ1-1

cdr3_nt: TGTGCCAGCAGCTTGTTAGGGCGGGTTGATAACGGGGAGCTGTTTTTT
cdr3_aa: CASSLLGRVDNGELFF
v_call: TRBV5-5
d_call: .
clone_size: .
j_call: TRBJ2-2

cdr3_nt: TGTGCCAGCAGCCAAGGCCCGGGGGGGCTGAGCTACGAGCAGTACTTC
cdr3_aa: CASSQGPGGLSYEQYF
v_call: TRBV3-1/TRBV3-2
d_call: TRBD2
clone_size: once
j_call: TRBJ2-7

cdr3_nt: TGTGCCAGGGCGGGACAGGGGGACTATGGCTACACCTTC
cdr3_aa: CARAGQGDYGYTF
v_call: TRBV2
d_call: TRBD1
clone_size: .
j_call: TRBJ1-2

cdr3_nt: TGTGCCAGCAGCCCGGAGATGAACACTGAAGCTTTCTTT
cdr3_aa: CASSPEMNTEAFF
v_call: TRBV2
d_call: .
clone_size: few
j_call: TRBJ1-1

cdr3_nt: TGCGCCAGCAGCGTGGGACAGAACACTGAAGCTTTCTTT
cdr3_aa: CASSVGQNTEAFF
v_call: TRBV5-1
d_call: .
clone_size: .
j_call: TRBJ1-1

cdr3_nt: TGCAGCGTTGAAACACGGTTACAGGGGAAGTATGGCTACACCTTC
cdr3_aa: CSVETRLQGKYGYTF
v_call: TRBV29-1
d_call: TRBD1
clone_size: .
j_call: TRBJ1-2

cdr3_nt: TGTGCCAGCAGCTCGGCGGGACAGGGGGTGCAAGAGACCCAGTACTTC
cdr3_aa: CASSSAGQGVQETQYF
v_call: TRBV5-6
d_call: TRBD1
clone_size: .
j_call: TRBJ2-5

cdr3_nt: TGCGCCAGCAGCCAACCGACTAGCGGGTACACAGATACGCAGTATTTT
cdr3_aa: CASSQPTSGYTDTQYF
v_call: TRBV5-1
d_call: TRBD2
clone_size: .
j_call: TRBJ2-3

cdr3_nt: TGCGCCAGCAGCTTGTTGGGGGAGGGCCCAGATACGCAGTATTTT
cdr3_aa: CASSLLGEGPDTQYF
v_call: TRBV5-1
d_call: TRBD2
clone_size: .
j_call: TRBJ2-3

cdr3_nt: TGTGCCAGTACCTCGGGGGGTAGTCGCGCTAATGAAAAACTGTTTTTT
cdr3_aa: CASTSGGSRANEKLFF
v_call: TRBV19
d_call: .
clone_size: .
j_call: TRBJ1-4

cdr3_nt: TGTGCCAGCAAGGCAGGGGGCCCAGATACGCAGTATTTT
cdr3_aa: CASKAGGPDTQYF
v_call: TRBV6-5
d_call: TRBD1
clone_size: .
j_call: TRBJ2-3

cdr3_nt: TGTGCCATCAGTGAGTCGGTTCCGGGGGACGAGCAGTACTTC
cdr3_aa: CAISESVPGDEQYF
v_call: TRBV10-3
d_call: .
clone_size: .
j_call: TRBJ2-7

cdr3_nt: TGTGCCAGCAGCTCGCGGTCCGGCCCAGATACGCAGTATTTT
cdr3_aa: CASSSRSGPDTQYF
v_call: TRBV5-4
d_call: .
clone_size: .
j_call: TRBJ2-3

cdr3_nt: TGCGCCAGCAGCTTGGCCCACGGACGGGGGGGACGAGACAATTCACCCCTCCACTTT
cdr3_aa: CASSLAHGRGGRDNSPLHF
v_call: TRBV5-1
d_call: .
clone_size: .
j_call: TRBJ1-6

cdr3_nt: TGCGCCAGCAGCCAACCCACGGGGACAAAAGAGACCCAGTACTTC
cdr3_aa: CASSQPTGTKETQYF
v_call: TRBV4-1
d_call: .
clone_size: .
j_call: TRBJ2-5

cdr3_nt: TGTGCCAGTCAATCGGGTGGGAGTCAGCCCCAGCATTTT
cdr3_aa: CASQSGGSQPQHF
v_call: TRBV28
d_call: .
clone_size: .
j_call: TRBJ1-5

cdr3_nt: TGCAGCGTTCGGCAGGTATTTTCCACAGATACGCAGTATTTT
cdr3_aa: CSVRQVFSTDTQYF
v_call: TRBV29-1
d_call: .
clone_size: .
j_call: TRBJ2-3

cdr3_nt: TGTGCCAGCGTGCAAGAGGGGGGGATCAGCACAGATACGCAGTATTTT
cdr3_aa: CASVQEGGISTDTQYF
v_call: TRBV2
d_call: .
clone_size: .
j_call: TRBJ2-3

cdr3_nt: TGTGCTAGCAGCTTATTTGACCCAGGGAATGAGCAGTTCTTC
cdr3_aa: CASSLFDPGNEQFF
v_call: TRBV7-7
d_call: .
clone_size: once
j_call: TRBJ2-1

cdr3_nt: TGTGCCAGCAGCTTAGGTCGGGGACAGGGATCCTACGAGCAGTACTTC
cdr3_aa: CASSLGRGQGSYEQYF
v_call: TRBV7-9
d_call: TRBD1
clone_size: .
j_call: TRBJ2-7

cdr3_nt: TGTGCCAGCAGCTTCTCAGGGGCTGGGGCCAACGTCCTGACTTTC
cdr3_aa: CASSFSGAGANVLTF
v_call: TRBV7-9
d_call: .
clone_size: .
j_call: TRBJ2-6

cdr3_nt: TGTGCCAGCAGTTTACCCCAGAGAGGCTACGAGCAGTACTTC
cdr3_aa: CASSLPQRGYEQYF
v_call: TRBV28
d_call: .
clone_size: .
j_call: TRBJ2-7

cdr3_nt: TGTGCCAGCAAACTACAGGGGGTATACTATGGCTACACCTTC
cdr3_aa: CASKLQGVYYGYTF
v_call: TRBV2
d_call: TRBD1
clone_size: .
j_call: TRBJ1-2

cdr3_nt: TGTGCCAGCAGTAAGGACAGGGCTGGTAGCAATCAGCCCCAGCATTTT
cdr3_aa: CASSKDRAGSNQPQHF
v_call: TRBV27
d_call: TRBD1
clone_size: few
j_call: TRBJ1-5

cdr3_nt: TGTGCCAGTAGTATAGATAGCGGGGGGGTCACAGATACGCAGTATTTT
cdr3_aa: CASSIDSGGVTDTQYF
v_call: TRBV19
d_call: TRBD2
clone_size: .
j_call: TRBJ2-3

cdr3_nt: TGCGCCAGCAGGTATTCGGGGAACTACAATGAGCAGTTCTTC
cdr3_aa: CASRYSGNYNEQFF
v_call: TRBV5-1
d_call: .
clone_size: .
j_call: TRBJ2-1

cdr3_nt: TGTGCCAGCAGCTTAGGACTAGAGGCTTGGTACGAGCAGTACTTC
cdr3_aa: CASSLGLEAWYEQYF
v_call: TRBV7-6
d_call: .
clone_size: .
j_call: TRBJ2-7

cdr3_nt: TGTGCCAGCAGCCCCCCCGGGGGGGGGTGGAACACTGAAGCTTTCTTT
cdr3_aa: CASSPPGGGWNTEAFF
v_call: TRBV11-2
d_call: .
clone_size: .
j_call: TRBJ1-1

cdr3_nt: TGCGCCAGCAGCCATGGGAGCAGTTCGAGCACTGAAGCTTTCTTT
cdr3_aa: CASSHGSSSSTEAFF
v_call: TRBV4-1
d_call: .
clone_size: .
j_call: TRBJ1-1

cdr3_nt: TGTGCCAACAGCTCTACTGACATTTCTGGAAACACCATATATTTT
cdr3_aa: CANSSTDISGNTIYF
v_call: TRBV7-6
d_call: .
clone_size: once
j_call: TRBJ1-3

cdr3_nt: TGTGCCAGCAGTTTTCGGGACAGCATCTACGAGCAGTACTTC
cdr3_aa: CASSFRDSIYEQYF
v_call: TRBV5-8
d_call: TRBD1
clone_size: .
j_call: TRBJ2-7

cdr3_nt: TGTGCCAGCAGCTTAAAAGGCGGCACTGAAGCTTTCTTT
cdr3_aa: CASSLKGGTEAFF
v_call: TRBV7-3
d_call: .
clone_size: few
j_call: TRBJ1-1

cdr3_nt: TGTGCCACCAGCAGAGATCGGGACAGGGGTGGGGAGCTGTTTTTT
cdr3_aa: CATSRDRDRGGELFF
v_call: TRBV15
d_call: TRBD1
clone_size: .
j_call: TRBJ2-2

cdr3_nt: TGTGCCAGCAGCGACGGACAGGGTACAGCCAAAAACATTCAGTACTTC
cdr3_aa: CASSDGQGTAKNIQYF
v_call: TRBV5-4
d_call: TRBD1
clone_size: few
j_call: TRBJ2-4